This T cell receptor beta chain was identified during a study of identical twins. Regarding the study as a whole: In cord blood, abundant beta clonotypes had fewer insertions; memory showed no trend.

The CDR3 is made up of 15 amino acids. CDR1 and CDR2 (germline): MDHEN, SYDVKM. The V gene lost 4 bases and the J gene lost 0 bases, with 12 bases spanning the gap. This clonotype came up a few times. Its antigen is undetermined. Template switching, a step in the protocol, added a universal primer site, and cDNA carried unique molecular identifiers. TCRdb re-called the 5' RACE reads with MiXCR, one entry per CDR3 protein. This table has about 100,000 distinct CDR3 sequences, 4.5% to 6.5% appearing once. Sequenced: memory T cells sorted from blood. The chain links TRBV28 to TRBJ2-5, with D perhaps matching TRBD2 (6 bases). The sequence derives from a woman between 45 and 60 years old in good health. CDR3 residues: CASSYRIADQETQYF. The CDR3 nucleotides read TGTGCCAGCAGTTATAGAATAGCGGACCAAGAGACCCAGTACTTC.